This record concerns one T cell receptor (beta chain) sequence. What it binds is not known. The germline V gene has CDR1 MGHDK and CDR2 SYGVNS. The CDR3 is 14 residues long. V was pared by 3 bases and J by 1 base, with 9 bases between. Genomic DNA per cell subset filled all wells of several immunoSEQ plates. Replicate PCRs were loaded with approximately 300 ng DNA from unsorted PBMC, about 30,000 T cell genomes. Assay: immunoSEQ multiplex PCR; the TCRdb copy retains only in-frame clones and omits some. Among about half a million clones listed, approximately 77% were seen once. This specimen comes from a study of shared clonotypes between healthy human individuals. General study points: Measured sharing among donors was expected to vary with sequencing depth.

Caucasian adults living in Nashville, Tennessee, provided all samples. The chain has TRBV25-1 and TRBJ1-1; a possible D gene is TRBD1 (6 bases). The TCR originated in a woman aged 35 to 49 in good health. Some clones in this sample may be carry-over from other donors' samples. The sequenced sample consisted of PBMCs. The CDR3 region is CASSDMGQNTEAFF. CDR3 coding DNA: TGTGCCAGCAGTGATATGGGACAGAACACTGAAGCTTTCTTT. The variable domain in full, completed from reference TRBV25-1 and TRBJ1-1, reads EADIYQTPRYLVIGTGKKITLECSQTMGHDKMYWYQQDPGMELHLIHYSYGVNSTEKGDLSSESTVSRIRTEHFPLTLESARPSHTSQYLCASSDMGQNTEAFFGQGTRLTVV.